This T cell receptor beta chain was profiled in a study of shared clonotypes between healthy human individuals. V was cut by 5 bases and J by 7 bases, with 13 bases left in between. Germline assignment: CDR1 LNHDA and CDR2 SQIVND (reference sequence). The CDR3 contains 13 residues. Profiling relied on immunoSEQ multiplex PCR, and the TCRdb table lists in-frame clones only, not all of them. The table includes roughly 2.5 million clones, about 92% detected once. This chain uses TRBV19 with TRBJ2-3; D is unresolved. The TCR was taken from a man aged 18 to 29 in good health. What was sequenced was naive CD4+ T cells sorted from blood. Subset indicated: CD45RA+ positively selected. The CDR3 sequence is CASSQGSSNTQYF. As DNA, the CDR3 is TGTGCCAGTAGTCAAGGGTCCTCAAATACGCAGTATTTT.